The present TCR beta chain was sequenced within a study of blood T cell repertoires in COVID-19. Background on the study: COVID-19 samples, acute and convalescent, were from the United States, Italy and Spain. The cDNA or gDNA used as material had been derived from T cells, B-cell-depleted T cells, or PBMCs.

Profiled with immunoSEQ multiplex PCR; TCRdb holds only in-frame clones, not every one. The sample lists 150,000 to 180,000 clones, approximately 79% occurring once. Recovered Cohort 3 donors showed two negative PCRs, clearance, or symptom resolution. Trimming shortened V by 2 bases and J by 4 bases, and 12 bases separated the two germline ends. The CDR3 consists of 15 residues. Germline CDR1 and CDR2: LGHDT and YNNKEL (reference sequence). The chain is built from TRBV3-1 (or the pseudogene TRBV3-2) and TRBJ2-1; D is possibly TRBD1 (6 bases). The sample was PBMCs or T cells enriched from blood (not recorded which). The clonotype was recovered from a man aged 50-59 years who had recovered from COVID-19. CDR3 DNA: TGTGCCAGCAGCCAAAGAAGAGGGGGATACAATGAGCAGTTCTTC. It is translated as CASSQRRGGYNEQFF.